Following are 31 T cell receptor beta chains from one sample sequenced in a study of T cell clones after liver transplantation. The data were produced by immunoSEQ multiplex PCR, yet TCRdb's version contains in-frame clones alone and is incomplete. This repertoire shows over 90,000 clones, 80% to 90% found once; its top ten account for approximately 3%. The sequences come from CD4+ T cells from blood, collected approximately 43 months after liver transplant. These receptors all come from a human patient who received a liver transplant. Some T cells may originate from the graft donor.

V gene TRBV30 combines with J gene TRBJ1-3; D remains unclear. V lost 5 bases and J lost 8, with 10 bases in between. CDR1 is GTSNPN and CDR2 is SVGIG in the germline V gene (reference sequence). The CDR3 runs 11 residues. CDR3 nucleotides: TGTGCCTGGGGGCGGGAAGACACCATATATTTT. As protein: CAWGREDTIYF.

The J gene is TRBJ2-7, the V gene TRBV7-9, with 8 bases that match TRBD1. Trimming took 5 bases from V and 6 from J; bases not matched to a gene: 3. This CDR3 contains 12 residues. Germline CDR1 SEHNR, CDR2 FQNEAQ (reference sequence). In DNA, the CDR3 is TGTGCCAGCAGCCGGACAGGGAGCGAGCAGTACTTC. Its protein is CASSRTGSEQYF.

The chain is built from TRBV19 and TRBJ1-5; the D is unclear. The CDR3 is 15 amino acids. Per germline, CDR1 LNHDA and CDR2 SQIVND (reference sequence). V dropped 6 bases and J dropped 3 bases, with 15 bases sitting between them. The CDR3 DNA is TGTGCCAGTAGCACGAGGAGGGCCCTCAATCAGCCCCAGCATTTT. This translates into CASSTRRALNQPQHF.

The chain joins TRBV18 to TRBJ2-7; a weak D match, TRBD2 (6 bases). The CDR3 is made up of 15 amino acids. In germline, CDR1 is KGHSH, CDR2 LQKENI. With 6 bases removed from V and 6 bases from J, the gap between germline ends came to 21 bases. The CDR3 sequence is CASSGGGIDFSEQYF. Written as DNA, the CDR3 is TGTGCCAGCTCCGGGGGTGGCATTGACTTCTCCGAGCAGTACTTC.

J is TRBJ1-6 and V is TRBV6-5; no definite D call. CDR3 length: 15 amino acids. CDR1 and CDR2 (germline): MNHEY, SVGAGI. V gave up 3 bases and J gave up 8 bases, with 14 bases separating them. CDR3 protein: CASSYDGPRDSPLHF. In DNA, the CDR3 is TGTGCCAGCAGTTATGATGGGCCTAGGGATTCACCCCTCCACTTT.

The J gene is TRBJ2-2, the V gene TRBV5-4; tentatively, D is TRBD2 (6 bases). Germline values: CDR1 SGHNT, CDR2 YYREEE (reference sequence). The V and J ends lost 3 bases and 2 bases respectively, with 11 bases between them. CDR3 length equals 15 residues. For the CDR3, the DNA is TGTGCCAGCAGCTCCGTACTAGCCAACACCGGGGAGCTGTTTTTT. Translated: CASSSVLANTGELFF. Complete variable domain (other parts from reference TRBV5-4 and TRBJ2-2): ETGVTQSPTHLIKTRGQQVTLRCSSQSGHNTVSWYQQALGQGPQFIFQYYREEENGRGNFPPRFSGLQFPNYSSELNVNALELDDSALYLCASSSVLANTGELFFGEGSRLTVL.

The chain recombines TRBV15 with TRBJ1-5, with D tentatively TRBD1 (6 bases). V was pared by 1 base and J by 0 bases, with 13 bases between. The CDR3 extends over 17 amino acids. CDR1 LNHNV and CDR2 YYDKDF come from the germline V gene (reference sequence). The CDR3 DNA follows: TGTGCCACCAGCAGAGGACAGGCGCCCTATAGCAATCAGCCCCAGCATTTT. This codes for CATSRGQAPYSNQPQHF.

This rearrangement joins TRBV23-1 to TRBJ1-1; D gene ambiguous. TRBV23-1 is reported as an ORF; its role is uncertain. The CDR3 runs 12 residues. Between the trimmed V and J ends, which lost 2 bases and 2 bases, there was a span of 3 bases. The CDR3 protein is CASSQDNTEAFF. As DNA, the CDR3 is TGCGCCAGCAGTCAAGACAACACTGAAGCTTTCTTT.

This chain uses TRBV15 with TRBJ1-1; D remains unclear. The CDR3 is 15 amino acids. Trimming shortened V by 0 bases and J by 7 bases, and 15 bases separated the two germline ends. Per germline, CDR1 LNHNV and CDR2 YYDKDF (reference sequence). Here the CDR3 reads CATSRDRVSLGEAFF. For the CDR3, the DNA is TGTGCCACCAGCAGAGATCGGGTCAGTCTCGGTGAAGCTTTCTTT. Supplemented by reference TRBV15 and TRBJ1-1, the full variable domain reads DAMVIQNPRYQVTQFGKPVTLSCSQTLNHNVMYWYQQKSSQAPKLLFHYYDKDFNNEADTPDNFQSRRPNTSFCFLDIRSPGLGDTAMYLCATSRDRVSLGEAFFGQGTRLTVV.

The chain links TRBV5-1 to TRBJ2-7; no firm D call. Germline CDR1 SGHRS, CDR2 YFSETQ. The CDR3 is 13 residues long. The V end was cut by 4 bases, the J end by 2 bases, with 10 bases between. The chain's CDR3 is CASSTSPPYEQYF. The DNA for the CDR3 is TGCGCCAGCAGCACCAGTCCCCCCTACGAGCAGTACTTC.

This chain connects TRBV7-8 to TRBJ1-4; weak D call: TRBD1 (5 bases). Germline CDR1 reads SGHVS; CDR2 reads FQNEAQ. Trimming took off 1 base at V and 8 bases at J, with 14 bases between the two ends. This CDR3 is built from 15 residues. For the CDR3, the DNA is TGTGCCAGCAGCTTAGTCGGGGGAGGGAACGAAAAACTGTTTTTT. Translated: CASSLVGGGNEKLFF.

This sequence joins TRBV7-8 and TRBJ2-1; no clear D. The CDR3 is made up of 11 amino acids. Trimming left V 1 base short and J 9 bases short, with 4 bases between. Germline assignment: CDR1 SGHVS and CDR2 FQNEAQ. CDR3 region: CASSLEVEQFF. DNA of the CDR3: TGTGCCAGCAGCTTAGAAGTTGAGCAGTTCTTC. Full variable domain (remainder filled in from reference TRBV7-8 and TRBJ2-1): GAGVSQSPRYKVAKRGQDVALRCDPISGHVSLFWYQQALGQGPEFLTYFQNEAQLDKSGLPSDRFFAERPEGSVSTLKIQRTQQEDSAVYLCASSLEVEQFFGPGTRLTVL.

V gene TRBV6-1 combines with J gene TRBJ1-1; D might be TRBD1 (5 bases). CDR3 length: 15 residues. V gave up 6 bases and J gave up 1 base, with 15 bases separating them. CDR1 is MNHNS, CDR2 SASEGT, per germline. CDR3 bases: TGTGCCAGCAGCCTGCATATGACAGCGAACACTGAAGCTTTCTTT. Translation: CASSLHMTANTEAFF.

V gene TRBV6-6 combines with J gene TRBJ1-1; no reliable D call. This CDR3 is 12 amino acids long. Deletions cut 6 bases from V and 3 bases from J, with 8 bases between. The V gene's germline CDR1 is MNHNY and CDR2 SVGAGI (reference sequence). The CDR3 sequence: CASSPRDTEAFF. CDR3 DNA sequence: TGTGCCAGCAGCCCTCGAGACACTGAAGCTTTCTTT.

The chain links TRBV18 to TRBJ2-7; 11 nucleotides align to TRBD1. This CDR3 is 14 amino acids long. The germline V gene has CDR1 KGHSH and CDR2 LQKENI. Trimming cost V 5 bases and J 2 bases; bases outside gene matches: 2. The CDR3 DNA is TGTGCCAGCTCAGCGGACAGGGGGCCCTACGAGCAGTACTTC. Its translation: CASSADRGPYEQYF.

A single count supports this clone. This chain uses TRBV6-5 with TRBJ1-2; D unclear. The V gene lost 6 bases and the J gene lost 4 bases, with 18 bases spanning the gap. CDR1 is MNHEY and CDR2 is SVGAGI in the germline V gene. This CDR3 is 15 amino acids long. The DNA of the CDR3 is TGTGCCAGCAGGAAAACAGTCCCCGGTCCCTATGGCTACACCTTC. Translated: CASRKTVPGPYGYTF.

The J gene is TRBJ2-2, the V gene TRBV5-1, with 8 bases aligning to TRBD2. Germline V gene lookup returns CDR1 SGHRS and CDR2 YFSETQ. The CDR3 extends over 14 amino acids. V was clipped by 4 bases and J by 5 bases; unmatched bases: 4. The CDR3 sequence: CASSAGLGTGELFF. The CDR3, as DNA: TGCGCCAGCAGCGCGGGACTAGGGACCGGGGAGCTGTTTTTT.

The rearrangement joins TRBV6-1 to TRBJ2-7; D is undetermined. CDR3 size: 12 residues. V was shortened by 4 bases and J by 7 bases, with 11 bases between the two germline ends. CDR1 and CDR2 (germline): MNHNS, SASEGT. The CDR3 loop is CASSVWSGEQYF. The CDR3, as DNA: TGTGCCAGCAGTGTGTGGTCCGGGGAGCAGTACTTC.

As to this clone: In the same sample, other DNA sequences code for this CDR3. The V gene is TRBV19, the J gene TRBJ2-7, with D perhaps matching TRBD2 (5 bases). V was shortened by 5 bases and J by 3 bases, with 5 bases between the two germline ends. Germline CDR1 and CDR2: LNHDA and SQIVND (reference sequence). CDR3 size: 11 residues. The CDR3 DNA is TGTGCCAGTAGTGCGGGCTACGAGCAGTACTTC. Amino acid sequence: CASSAGYEQYF.

The rearrangement uses TRBV6-1 and TRBJ2-1; 13 positions match TRBD2. Germline trimming cut 6 bases from V and 6 bases from J; bases unmatched to any gene: 5. In germline, CDR1 is MNHNS, CDR2 SASEGT. The CDR3 is 15 amino acids. CDR3 sequence (DNA): TGTGCCAGCAGGCGGACTAGCGGGAGTACCAATGAGCAGTTCTTC. Translated, it gives CASRRTSGSTNEQFF.

The table lists this clone with a few counts. The gene calls are TRBV7-3 and TRBJ2-1; 10 positions match TRBD2. V was pared by 4 bases and J by 4 bases, with 10 bases of the junction left unmatched. Germline assignment: CDR1 SGHTA and CDR2 FQGTGA. The CDR3 contains 17 residues. The CDR3 sequence is CASSSRTGLADYNEQFF. Written as DNA, the CDR3 is TGTGCCAGCAGCTCCCGCACTGGACTAGCGGATTACAATGAGCAGTTCTTC. Full variable domain (outside the CDR3, taken from reference TRBV7-3 and TRBJ2-1): GAGVSQTPSNKVTEKGKYVELRCDPISGHTALYWYRQSLGQGPEFLIYFQGTGAADDSGLPNDRFFAVRPEGSVSTLKIQRTERGDSAVYLCASSSRTGLADYNEQFFGPGTRLTVL.

The chain uses TRBV11-2 and TRBJ2-7; D may be TRBD2 (6 bases). This CDR3 region has 12 residues. Germline loops: CDR1 SGHAT, CDR2 FQNNGV. The V gene lost 0 bases and the J gene lost 8 bases, with 8 bases spanning the gap. The CDR3 nucleotides read TGTGCCAGCAGCTTAGAAGGGAGGAAGCAGTACTTC. Translation: CASSLEGRKQYF.

The J gene is TRBJ1-4, the V gene TRBV18, with D unresolved. This CDR3 has 13 residues. V dropped 2 bases and J dropped 8 bases, with 9 bases sitting between them. Germline CDR1 reads KGHSH; CDR2 reads LQKENI. The CDR3 protein is CASSPTPVEKLFF. In DNA, the CDR3 is TGTGCCAGCTCACCAACGCCCGTCGAAAAACTGTTTTTT. Using reference TRBV18 and TRBJ1-4 for the parts outside the CDR3, the full variable domain is NAGVMQNPRHLVRRRGQEARLRCSPMKGHSHVYWYRQLPEEGLKFMVYLQKENIIDESGMPKERFSAEFPKEGPSILRIQQVVRGDSAAYFCASSPTPVEKLFFGSGTQLSVL.

This clone showed up just a few times. CDR3 coding DNA: TGTGCCACAAAGGGAGGTCCCAATTCACCCCTCCACTTT. Translating gives CATKGGPNSPLHF. The chain uses TRBV6-6 and TRBJ1-6; no firm D call. Trimming left V 10 bases short and J 7 bases short, with 14 bases between. Per the germline V gene, CDR1 is MNHNY and CDR2 is SVGAGI (reference sequence). This CDR3 region has 13 residues.

V is TRBV18 and J is TRBJ2-7, with TRBD1 matching 9 bases. CDR3 length equals 14 residues. Germline V lookup: CDR1 KGHSH, CDR2 LQKENI. With V trimmed by 6 bases and J by 6 bases, 9 bases remained unmatched. The CDR3: CASSPGTGFSEQYF. CDR3 sequence (DNA): TGTGCCAGCTCCCCCGGGACAGGGTTCTCCGAGCAGTACTTC. Full variable domain (outside the CDR3, taken from reference TRBV18 and TRBJ2-7): NAGVMQNPRHLVRRRGQEARLRCSPMKGHSHVYWYRQLPEEGLKFMVYLQKENIIDESGMPKERFSAEFPKEGPSILRIQQVVRGDSAAYFCASSPGTGFSEQYFGPGTRLTVT.

The V and J genes are TRBV12-5 and TRBJ2-1; D possibly corresponds to TRBD2 (6 bases). This CDR3 is 15 amino acids long. In germline, CDR1 is LGHNT, CDR2 FRNRAP. V was cut by 5 bases and J by 0 bases, with 11 bases left in between. The CDR3 DNA sequence: TGTGCTAGTGGTGGCGGGGTTTACTCCTACAATGAGCAGTTCTTC. Translation: CASGGGVYSYNEQFF.

V usage is TRBV2 and J usage is TRBJ2-3; D uncertain. This CDR3 is built from 11 residues. Germline V gives CDR1 SNHLY, CDR2 FYNNEI. With 1 base removed from V and 6 bases from J, the gap between germline ends came to 2 bases. The CDR3 DNA reads TGTGCCAGCAGTGAAGAGGATACGCAGTATTTT. Residues: CASSEEDTQYF.

The CDR3 DNA is TGTGCCAGCAGTTCCCACGGGGTAGCGGATTGGAATGAGCAGTTCTTC. Amino acid sequence: CASSSHGVADWNEQFF. The chain carries TRBV28 and TRBJ2-1; tentative D call: TRBD2 (6 bases). Per germline, CDR1 MDHEN and CDR2 SYDVKM. The CDR3 length is 16 residues. Trimming removed 4 bases at V and 7 bases at J, with 20 bases between.

The chain combines TRBV5-6 with TRBJ1-2; D is perhaps TRBD1 (5 bases). The V gene lost 3 bases and the J gene lost 8 bases, with 23 bases spanning the gap. Germline CDR1 is SGHDT and CDR2 is YYEEEE. The CDR3 length is 16 residues. The DNA of the CDR3 is TGTGCCAGCAGCTCCGAGCCCACGGATAGGGGCAGGGGCTACACCTTC. Its protein product is CASSSEPTDRGRGYTF.

The chain combines TRBV25-1 with TRBJ1-4, with D perhaps matching TRBD1 (5 bases). CDR1 is MGHDK and CDR2 is SYGVNS in the germline V gene. Trimming cost V 1 base and J 4 bases, with 7 bases left between them. The CDR3 spans 14 residues. The CDR3 DNA is TGTGCCAGCAGTGAATTAAGGGGTAATGAAAAACTGTTTTTT. This encodes CASSELRGNEKLFF.

The gene calls are TRBV5-1 and TRBJ2-5; the D call may be TRBD1 or TRBD2 (5 bases each). With 6 bases removed from V and 5 bases from J, the gap between germline ends came to 8 bases. In germline, CDR1 is SGHRS, CDR2 YFSETQ. This CDR3 spans 11 amino acids. In DNA form, the CDR3 reads TGCGCCAGCATGAGGGGTGAGACCCAGTACTTC. Translating gives CASMRGETQYF.